These 10 T cell receptor beta chains originate from one sample sequenced in a study of early T cells in non-severe SARS-CoV-2 infection. One entry per CDR3 protein, called by TCRdb with MiXCR from the 5' RACE reads. The sample records about 80,000 distinct CDR3 sequences, roughly 12% being singletons. Sequencing used whole blood, obtained at baseline. Receptors were obtained from an adult who was a healthcare worker with PCR-confirmed SARS-CoV-2 infection or an uninfected control (not recorded which). The donor label of this sample is uncertain.

Ten or more counts support this clonotype. This chain links TRBV20-1 with TRBJ1-3, with D perhaps TRBD1 (5 bases). Germline values: CDR1 DFQATT, CDR2 SNEGSKA (reference sequence). Trimming took off 3 bases at V and 2 bases at J, with 11 bases between the two ends. This CDR3 is built from 14 residues. The DNA for the CDR3 is TGCAGTGCTAGCCCCGGGACTCCTGGAAACACCATATATTTT. It is translated as CSASPGTPGNTIYF.

The genes are TRBV7-6 and TRBJ1-1; D unclear. Germline CDR1 is SGHVS and CDR2 is FNYEAQ. V lost 5 bases and J 0 bases, leaving 13 bases between the germline ends. The CDR3 has 15 residues. Written as DNA, the CDR3 is TGTGCCAGCAGCCCGGGAGATGAGATGAACACTGAAGCTTTCTTT. Translation gives CASSPGDEMNTEAFF.

This clonotype appeared many times. The chain has TRBV29-1 and TRBJ1-1; D not resolved. The V gene's germline CDR1 is SQVTM and CDR2 ANQGSEA. Trimming shortened V by 1 base and J by 8 bases, and 8 bases separated the two germline ends. The CDR3 is made up of 11 amino acids. In DNA, the CDR3 is TGCAGCGTTGAAGTATCGGGCGAAGCTTTCTTT. Its protein product is CSVEVSGEAFF.

This chain links TRBV6-5 with TRBJ2-7; possible D gene TRBD1, 6 bases. Germline CDR1 MNHEY, CDR2 SVGAGI. V was shortened by 6 bases and J by 2 bases, with 14 bases between the two germline ends. The CDR3 extends over 14 amino acids. CDR3 sequence reads: CASRPPGAPYEQYF. As DNA, the CDR3 is TGTGCCAGCAGACCCCCAGGGGCCCCCTACGAGCAGTACTTC.

The rearrangement joins TRBV12-3 or TRBV12-4 to TRBJ1-1; weak D call: TRBD1 (5 bases). V lost 2 bases and J lost 6, with 13 bases in between. The CDR3 contains 14 residues. The CDR3 coding sequence is TGTGCCAGCAGTTTATTAGGGTTCAGGGCTGAAGCTTTCTTT. Translating gives CASSLLGFRAEAFF.

The V gene is TRBV4-1, the J gene TRBJ2-1; 15 positions agree with TRBD2. V shed 4 bases and J 9 bases; nucleotides not matched to a gene: 19. CDR1 is MGHRA, CDR2 YSYEKL, per germline. The CDR3 spans 20 residues. CDR3 bases: TGCGCCAGCAGCCCCGTCGGACTAGCGGGAGGGGGCGTGACTGAGTTTGAGCAGTTCTTC. Amino acid sequence: CASSPVGLAGGGVTEFEQFF.

The J gene is TRBJ1-5, the V gene TRBV20-1; D call uncertain. Germline CDR1 reads DFQATT; CDR2 reads SNEGSKA (reference sequence). V lost 0 bases, J lost 0 bases, and 6 bases lay in between. The CDR3 loop spans 14 amino acids. DNA of the CDR3: TGCAGTGCTAGAGAAGGGAATAGCAATCAGCCCCAGCATTTT. It yields the protein CSAREGNSNQPQHF.

The table lists this clonotype with a few counts. This chain joins TRBV6-6 and TRBJ1-1; D call uncertain. The ends were cut back, 0 bases at V and 7 bases at J, with 9 bases in the middle. Per the germline V gene, CDR1 is MNHNY and CDR2 is SVGAGI (reference sequence). This CDR3 has 13 residues. DNA for the CDR3: TGTGCCAGCAGTTACTCTAGGGCCCTTGAAGCTTTCTTT. Protein: CASSYSRALEAFF.

This clonotype has a handful of counts. The chain couples TRBV13 to TRBJ2-5, with 9 nucleotides matching TRBD1. J gave up 1 base and V 2 bases, and 5 bases lay outside the gene matches. Per the germline V gene, CDR1 is PRHDT and CDR2 is FYEKMQ (reference sequence). There are 16 residues in the CDR3. DNA of the CDR3: TGTGCCAGCAGCTTAATCGGGACAGGGTCCCAAGAGACCCAGTACTTC. Its translation: CASSLIGTGSQETQYF.

The chain is built from TRBV5-6 and TRBJ2-7; D is unclear. Deletions cut 4 bases from V and 1 base from J, with 15 bases between. This CDR3 spans 15 amino acids. Germline values: CDR1 SGHDT, CDR2 YYEEEE. This CDR3 reads CASSPHFGSSYEQYF. The CDR3 DNA follows: TGTGCCAGCAGCCCTCACTTCGGGTCATCCTACGAGCAGTACTTC.